The clone carrying this TCR beta chain was detected a few times. The antigen is not known. A clone one base away is much larger, so this may be a read error. Ahead of thyroid surgery, no patient had received treatment of any kind. This entry comes from a study of metastatic and nonmetastatic thyroid tumors. General study points: Reported TCR beta diversity, measured in blood and tumor, was significantly higher for malignant thyroid tumors than for benign nodules.

TCRdb recomputed clones from the PCR reads via MiXCR. The repertoire has tens of thousands of clones, around 16% of them found once; the top ten carry more than 9%. The TCR originated in a male donor with papillary thyroid cancer or a benign thyroid nodule (not recorded which). Some clones in this sample may be carry-over from other donors' samples. Sample: blood.

CDR3 sequence reads: CASSVYGGTGELFF. The DNA for the CDR3 is TGTGCCAGCAGCGTATATGGCGGGACCGGGGAGCTGTTTTTT. V and J are TRBV9 and TRBJ2-2; D perhaps matches TRBD2 (5 bases). The germline V gene encodes CDR1 SGDLS and CDR2 YYNGEE. V lost 1 base and J 5 bases, leaving 9 bases between the germline ends. This CDR3 is 14 amino acids long.